The 14 T cell receptor beta chains listed next were all sequenced from one sample in a study of blood T cell repertoires in COVID-19. Profiled with immunoSEQ multiplex PCR; TCRdb holds only in-frame clones, not every one. The repertoire holds a few hundred thousand clones, with about 85% as singletons. The sequenced sample consisted of peripheral blood. These TCRs come from a man younger than 35 with active or convalescent COVID-19.

The chain employs TRBV4-1 and TRBJ1-3, with D maybe TRBD1 (5 bases). The CDR3 has 17 amino acids. V lost 0 bases, J lost 2 bases, and 14 bases lay in between. Germline V lookup: CDR1 MGHRA, CDR2 YSYEKL. CDR3 amino acids: CASSQDRSRGAGNTIYF. In nucleotides, the CDR3 is TGCGCCAGCAGCCAAGATAGGAGTCGGGGGGCTGGAAACACCATATATTTT.

The chain employs TRBV6-6 and TRBJ1-5; 10 bases line up with TRBD1. Germline V gives CDR1 MNHNY, CDR2 SVGAGI (reference sequence). This CDR3 is 17 amino acids long. The V segment lost 5 bases and the J segment 3 bases; nucleotides outside the gene matches: 10. The CDR3 bases are TGTGCCAGCAGTCCCTCCGGGACAGGGGTCTCCAATCAGCCCCAGCATTTT. This codes for CASSPSGTGVSNQPQHF.

V gene TRBV7-2 combines with J gene TRBJ1-4; weak D call: TRBD1 (6 bases). Per the germline V gene, CDR1 is SGHTA and CDR2 is FQGNSA. The CDR3 has 14 amino acids. Between the trimmed V and J ends, which lost 5 bases and 5 bases, there was a span of 12 bases. CDR3 DNA sequence: TGTGCCAGCAGCCCCGGGACACGGAATGAAAAACTGTTTTTT. As protein: CASSPGTRNEKLFF.

The rearrangement uses TRBV28 and TRBJ2-2, with 7 bases matching TRBD2. This CDR3 is built from 17 residues. Germline V gene data show CDR1 as MDHEN and CDR2 as SYDVKM. V was clipped by 5 bases and J by 4 bases; unmatched bases: 13. CDR3: CASSIGGTSETTGELFF. The CDR3, as DNA: TGTGCCAGCAGTATTGGGGGAACTAGCGAGACCACCGGGGAGCTGTTTTTT.

This clone has a handful of counts. Within the sample, other DNA sequences also encode this same CDR3. The rearrangement links TRBV18 to TRBJ1-1; D not certain. The V gene's germline CDR1 is KGHSH and CDR2 LQKENI. With 3 bases removed from V and 5 bases from J, the gap between germline ends came to 10 bases. This CDR3 has 13 amino acids. CDR3 sequence reads: CASSPGSGTEAFF. The CDR3 DNA sequence: TGTGCCAGCTCACCGGGCAGCGGGACTGAAGCTTTCTTT.

The CDR3 DNA sequence: TGTGCCATCAGTGATGGGACAGGGACGGAGACCCAGTACTTC. Its translation is CAISDGTGTETQYF. The rearrangement uses TRBV10-3 and TRBJ2-5; 9 bases match TRBD1. This CDR3 is 14 amino acids long. The ends lost 3 bases at V and 5 bases at J; junction bases unmatched: 4. Germline lookup yields CDR1 ENHRY and CDR2 SYGVKD.

J is TRBJ1-1 and V is TRBV7-9, with D maybe TRBD1 (6 bases). Germline V gene sequence: CDR1 SEHNR, CDR2 FQNEAQ (reference sequence). This CDR3 spans 13 amino acids. Trimming took off 1 base at V and 7 bases at J, with 10 bases between the two ends. CDR3: CASSLVIQGEAFF. The CDR3 DNA follows: TGTGCCAGCAGCTTAGTAATACAGGGTGAAGCTTTCTTT.

The V and J genes are TRBV15 and TRBJ2-3; 13 bases agree with TRBD2. Losses at the gene ends were 3 bases for V and 5 bases for J; bases not matched to a gene: 5. Per the germline V gene, CDR1 is LNHNV and CDR2 is YYDKDF (reference sequence). This CDR3 is built from 16 residues. The CDR3 nucleotides read TGTGCCACCAGCAGGCCCGGACTAGCGGGGGTAGATACGCAGTATTTT. Translated: CATSRPGLAGVDTQYF.

The table lists this clone with a few counts. The chain carries TRBV7-2 and TRBJ1-1, with a tentative D call TRBD1 (6 bases). The CDR3 covers 15 residues. CDR1 is SGHTA and CDR2 is FQGNSA in the germline V gene. V was trimmed by 5 bases and J by 5 bases, leaving 18 bases between them. The CDR3 nucleotides read TGTGCCAGCAGCCCGAAAGGGGGTCTGAGGACTGAAGCTTTCTTT. Encoded protein: CASSPKGGLRTEAFF.

The chain recombines TRBV19 with TRBJ1-4; D may be TRBD1 (6 bases). V was cut by 2 bases and J by 8 bases, with 12 bases left in between. Germline CDR1 LNHDA, CDR2 SQIVND (reference sequence). This CDR3 comprises 14 residues. CDR3 nucleotides: TGTGCCAGTAGTATAACAGGGTTGGGGGAAAAACTGTTTTTT. Translation gives CASSITGLGEKLFF.

The chain couples TRBV12-3 or TRBV12-4 to TRBJ1-2; D ambiguous. Trimming pared 5 bases from V and 4 bases from J, leaving 8 bases between. The CDR3 loop spans 12 amino acids. Here the CDR3 DNA reads TGTGCCAGCAGTCTAGGGCTCTATGGCTACACCTTC. This sequence encodes CASSLGLYGYTF.

The table lists this clone with a few counts. The chain couples TRBV19 to TRBJ1-1; possible D gene TRBD1, 5 bases. CDR1 is LNHDA, CDR2 SQIVND, per germline (reference sequence). V lost 4 bases and J 3 bases, leaving 9 bases between the germline ends. The CDR3 contains 13 residues. For the CDR3, the DNA is TGTGCCAGTAGTACGGACACCTACACTGAAGCTTTCTTT. It translates to CASSTDTYTEAFF.

V and J are TRBV7-9 and TRBJ2-7; TRBD2 agrees at 9 bases. The V and J ends lost 6 bases and 5 bases, in that order; junction bases with no gene match: 8. This CDR3 comprises 14 residues. Germline-derived CDR1 and CDR2 are SEHNR and FQNEAQ (reference sequence). The CDR3 loop reads CASSWASGTDEQYF. CDR3 bases: TGTGCCAGCAGTTGGGCTAGCGGGACCGACGAGCAGTACTTC.

This clone occurred once. This rearrangement joins TRBV28 to TRBJ2-7; weak D call: TRBD1 (5 bases). V was shortened by 6 bases and J by 0 bases, with 12 bases between the two germline ends. The CDR3 has 14 amino acids. CDR1 is MDHEN, CDR2 SYDVKM, per germline. CDR3 in amino acids: CASSPRGSSYEQYF. The CDR3 DNA reads as TGTGCCAGCAGCCCTAGGGGCAGCTCCTACGAGCAGTACTTC.